A selection of T cell receptor beta chains follows, all from one sample in a study of blood T cell repertoires in COVID-19. Assay: immunoSEQ multiplex PCR; the TCRdb copy retains only in-frame clones and omits some. Here the sample spans over 250,000 clones, over 75% being singletons. What was sequenced was PBMCs or T cells enriched from blood (not recorded which). The receptors here all came from a woman between 25 and 40 years old who had recovered from COVID-19. Each CDR3 is given with its conserved first and last residue. Each record gives: clone size, J gene, V gene, D gene, CDR3 protein, CDR3 DNA. D genes are given only for firm matches. Only some rows state a clone size, as once, few, many or a class for expanded clones.

size: NA
J: TRBJ1-2
V: TRBV3-1/TRBV3-2
D: TRBD1
CDR3: CASSHLRTGVYTF
DNA: TGTGCCAGCAGCCACCTTAGGACAGGGGTCTACACCTTC

size: NA
J: TRBJ2-5
V: TRBV7-9
D: NA
CDR3: CASSPGWGGPYQETQYF
DNA: TGTGCCAGCAGCCCAGGATGGGGGGGGCCGTACCAAGAGACCCAGTACTTC

size: NA
J: TRBJ1-5
V: TRBV10-3
D: NA
CDR3: CAISEGQGSNQPQHF
DNA: TGTGCCATCAGTGAAGGTCAGGGGAGCAATCAGCCCCAGCATTTT

size: NA
J: TRBJ1-3
V: TRBV9
D: TRBD1
CDR3: CASSPLLGTGGNTIYF
DNA: TGTGCCAGCAGCCCACTCCTTGGGACAGGTGGAAACACCATATATTTT

size: NA
J: TRBJ1-4
V: TRBV9
D: NA
CDR3: CASSPGDSGRNEKLFF
DNA: TGTGCCAGCAGCCCCGGGGACTCCGGCCGTAATGAAAAACTGTTTTTT

size: NA
J: TRBJ1-3
V: TRBV10-3
D: NA
CDR3: CAVGSRWESSGNTIYF
DNA: TGTGCCGTGGGGTCGAGGTGGGAGAGCTCTGGAAACACCATATATTTT

size: NA
J: TRBJ2-7
V: TRBV4-3
D: TRBD1
CDR3: CAIPRDRPYEQYF
DNA: TGCGCCATCCCGAGGGACAGGCCCTACGAGCAGTACTTC

size: NA
J: TRBJ1-1
V: TRBV7-8
D: NA
CDR3: CASSLIRTENTEAFF
DNA: TGTGCCAGCAGCTTGATTCGGACAGAGAACACTGAAGCTTTCTTT

size: NA
J: TRBJ1-3
V: TRBV2
D: NA
CDR3: CASSDTGLTNTIYF
DNA: TGTGCCAGCAGTGATACAGGATTAACGAACACCATATATTTT

size: NA
J: TRBJ1-2
V: TRBV28
D: NA
CDR3: CASSLGAAGYTF
DNA: TGTGCCAGCAGTTTGGGGGCCGCTGGCTACACCTTC

size: NA
J: TRBJ1-5
V: TRBV4-1
D: NA
CDR3: CASSQRDRSSPQHF
DNA: TGCGCCAGCAGCCAACGAGACAGGTCCTCGCCCCAGCATTTT

size: NA
J: TRBJ2-3
V: TRBV2
D: NA
CDR3: CASIDDLNRAHTDTQYF
DNA: TGTGCCAGCATAGACGACCTTAACAGGGCACACACAGATACGCAGTATTTT

size: NA
J: TRBJ1-2
V: TRBV7-2
D: NA
CDR3: CASSLGQYDGYTF
DNA: TGTGCCAGCAGCTTAGGGCAGTACGATGGCTACACCTTC

size: NA
J: TRBJ2-1
V: TRBV4-3
D: TRBD2
CDR3: CASSQDYGLAVYNEQFF
DNA: TGCGCCAGCAGCCAAGATTATGGGCTAGCGGTTTACAATGAGCAGTTCTTC

size: NA
J: TRBJ1-4
V: TRBV19
D: NA
CDR3: CASSIFAGEKLFF
DNA: TGTGCCAGTAGTATTTTTGCAGGTGAAAAACTGTTTTTT

size: NA
J: TRBJ2-3
V: TRBV13
D: NA
CDR3: CASSHRFGGRTDTQYF
DNA: TGTGCCAGCAGCCATAGGTTCGGGGGGCGCACAGATACGCAGTATTTT

size: NA
J: TRBJ1-4
V: TRBV28
D: NA
CDR3: CASSLGGVPNEKLFF
DNA: TGTGCCAGCAGTCTTGGGGGGGTCCCCAATGAAAAACTGTTTTTT

size: NA
J: TRBJ1-1
V: TRBV2
D: NA
CDR3: CASSQQGNTEAFF
DNA: TGTGCCAGCAGTCAACAGGGTAACACTGAAGCTTTCTTT

size: once
J: TRBJ2-7
V: TRBV5-4
D: TRBD2
CDR3: CASSLWWEGHYEQYF
DNA: TGTGCCAGCAGCTTGTGGTGGGAGGGTCACTACGAGCAGTACTTC

size: NA
J: TRBJ2-1
V: TRBV29-1
D: TRBD1
CDR3: CSVVGRTGYNEQFF
DNA: TGCAGCGTTGTTGGACGGACAGGGTACAATGAGCAGTTCTTC

size: NA
J: TRBJ1-5
V: TRBV7-8
D: NA
CDR3: CASSPLGGIDNQPQHF
DNA: TGTGCCAGCAGCCCCTTGGGGGGGATCGACAATCAGCCCCAGCATTTT

size: NA
J: TRBJ1-3
V: TRBV7-9
D: NA
CDR3: CASSLAGSSSGNTIYF
DNA: TGTGCCAGCAGCTTAGCCGGGTCGAGCTCTGGAAACACCATATATTTT

size: NA
J: TRBJ1-3
V: TRBV20-1
D: NA
CDR3: CSATTGNTIYF
DNA: TGCAGTGCTACCACTGGAAACACCATATATTTT

size: NA
J: TRBJ2-3
V: TRBV4-2
D: NA
CDR3: CASSPHRRTTDTQYF
DNA: TGTGCCAGCAGCCCCCATAGGAGGACCACAGATACGCAGTATTTT

size: NA
J: TRBJ1-2
V: TRBV5-8
D: TRBD1
CDR3: CASSLYQGAYGYTF
DNA: TGTGCCAGCAGCTTATACCAGGGGGCCTATGGCTACACCTTC

size: NA
J: TRBJ1-1
V: TRBV29-1
D: NA
CDR3: CSVQEARGTEAFF
DNA: TGCAGCGTTCAAGAGGCAAGGGGCACTGAAGCTTTCTTT

size: NA
J: TRBJ1-2
V: TRBV10-3
D: NA
CDR3: CAIRSGTQNGYTF
DNA: TGTGCCATCAGATCCGGGACACAAAATGGCTACACCTTC